These 24 T cell receptor beta chains share one sample of origin, sequenced in a study of T cells in Graves' hyperthyroidism and ophthalmopathy. Amplified regions were TCR beta CDR3 sequences from RNA transcripts. An initial round of RT-PCR targeting the TCR CDR3 relied on the HTBI primer set. One entry per CDR3 protein results from TCRdb running MiXCR on the multiplex PCR reads. The data hold fewer than 400,000 distinct CDR3 sequences, with 25% observed a single time. Specimen: blood. The receptor set was obtained from a man over 45 with Graves' hyperthyroidism.

The genes are TRBV12-5 and TRBJ1-5; D gene unclear. The V gene lost 3 bases and the J gene lost 4 bases, with 16 bases spanning the gap. The CDR3 totals 16 residues. CDR1 and CDR2 (germline): LGHNT, FRNRAP. CDR3 amino acids: CASGLPLRRENQPQHF. In DNA form, the CDR3 reads TGTGCTAGTGGTTTACCCCTCCGGAGAGAGAATCAGCCCCAGCATTTT.

The chain is built from TRBV28 and TRBJ1-2, with D possibly being TRBD1 (6 bases). The V gene's germline CDR1 is MDHEN and CDR2 SYDVKM. The CDR3 has 14 amino acids. V dropped 3 bases and J dropped 4 bases, with 12 bases sitting between them. For the CDR3, the DNA is TGTGCCAGCAGTTTCCTCCGGGACACCTATGGCTACACCTTC. This sequence encodes CASSFLRDTYGYTF.

This clonotype was found many times. This chain joins TRBV7-9 and TRBJ2-3, with D perhaps matching TRBD1 (6 bases). This CDR3 contains 15 residues. The V gene's germline CDR1 is SEHNR and CDR2 FQNEAQ (reference sequence). Trimming removed 2 bases from V and 1 base from J, with 10 bases in between. The CDR3 nucleotides read TGTGCCAGCAGCTTACAGGGGATGGGCACAGATACGCAGTATTTT. Amino acids: CASSLQGMGTDTQYF.

V gene TRBV12-5 combines with J gene TRBJ2-1, with 7 bases fitting TRBD2. Per germline, CDR1 LGHNT and CDR2 FRNRAP. This CDR3 is 15 amino acids long. V trimming: 1 base; J trimming: 3 bases; junction bases outside the gene matches: 3. The CDR3 bases are TGTGCTAGTGGTTTGGGGGGGGGGGTCTACAATGAGCAGTTCTTC. It specifies CASGLGGGVYNEQFF.

This clonotype was counted at least ten times. The rearrangement joins TRBV12-3 or TRBV12-4 to TRBJ2-7; the D gene is possibly TRBD1 (6 bases). The length of the CDR3 is 14 residues. The V gene lost 6 bases and the J gene lost 7 bases, with 19 bases spanning the gap. CDR3 protein: CASSRKQGREEQYF. CDR3 nucleotide sequence: TGTGCCAGCAGCCGAAAACAGGGAAGGGAAGAGCAGTACTTC.

This clonotype was seen only once. This chain joins TRBV11-2 and TRBJ1-3, with 7 bases aligning to TRBD1. V shed 6 bases, J shed 6 bases, and the junction held 8 bases outside the gene matches. The CDR3 has 14 residues. Germline V CDR1 and CDR2: SGHAT, FQNNGV. In nucleotides, the CDR3 is TGTGCCAGCAGACCTACAGGGGCTCTAAACACCATATATTTT. This codes for CASRPTGALNTIYF.

CDR3 coding DNA: TGCAGTGTGTTAGCGGGAGAGGCGACAGATACGCAGTATTTT. This codes for CSVLAGEATDTQYF. The J gene is TRBJ2-3, the V gene TRBV20-1, with 9 nucleotides matching TRBD2. The J segment lost 3 bases and the V segment lost 7 bases, leaving 8 bases of the junction unmatched. In germline, CDR1 is DFQATT, CDR2 SNEGSKA (reference sequence). The CDR3 is 14 amino acids.

The CDR3 sequence: CASQTEPGFYNEQFF. CDR3 bases: TGCGCCAGCCAGACAGAACCGGGCTTCTACAATGAGCAGTTCTTC. V is TRBV5-1 and J is TRBJ2-1, with D perhaps TRBD1 (5 bases). V was pared by 7 bases and J by 3 bases, with 17 bases between. The CDR3 is 15 residues long. Germline lookup yields CDR1 SGHRS and CDR2 YFSETQ.

This clonotype has a handful of counts. The chain recombines TRBV3-1 with TRBJ1-2; 7 bases line up with TRBD1. V lost 4 bases and J lost 10; bases outside the gene matches: 9. The CDR3 has 13 amino acids. The germline CDR1 and CDR2 sequences are LGHDT and YNNKEL (reference sequence). CDR3 sequence (DNA): TGTGCCAGCAGCCGACAGGGAGTGGGGGCCTACACCTTC. Protein: CASSRQGVGAYTF.

This clonotype was observed at least ten times. CDR3 nucleotide sequence: TGTGCCAGCAGCTTAGATCGAACAGATACGCAGTATTTT. The encoded protein is CASSLDRTDTQYF. The chain couples TRBV11-2 to TRBJ2-3; D is uncertain. Germline CDR1 reads SGHAT; CDR2 reads FQNNGV. Between the trimmed V and J ends, which lost 0 bases and 3 bases, there was a span of 4 bases. This CDR3 has 13 amino acids. Variable domain in full (rest from reference TRBV11-2 and TRBJ2-3): EAGVAQSPRYKIIEKRQSVAFWCNPISGHATLYWYQQILGQGPKLLIQFQNNGVVDDSQLPKDRFSAERLKGVDSTLKIQPAKLEDSAVYLCASSLDRTDTQYFGPGTRLTVL.

The rearrangement joins TRBV20-1 to TRBJ2-5, with 7 bases aligning to TRBD2. Trimming took 5 bases from V and 1 from J; bases not matched to a gene: 10. The CDR3 has 15 residues. Germline V gene lookup returns CDR1 DFQATT and CDR2 SNEGSKA (reference sequence). The CDR3 coding sequence is TGCAGTGCTCACACACCTAGCGGCCTCCAAGAGACCCAGTACTTC. It is translated as CSAHTPSGLQETQYF.

In this sample, this clonotype turned up many times. V is TRBV2 and J is TRBJ2-1; D is possibly TRBD2 (5 bases). The germline V gene has CDR1 SNHLY and CDR2 FYNNEI. V dropped 8 bases and J dropped 0 bases, with 11 bases sitting between them. There are 14 residues in the CDR3. The CDR3 DNA sequence: TGTGCCAGCCTTTCGGGGAGCTCCTACAATGAGCAGTTCTTC. It translates to CASLSGSSYNEQFF.

The J gene is TRBJ2-7, the V gene TRBV5-1; D might be TRBD1 (5 bases). Germline V lookup: CDR1 SGHRS, CDR2 YFSETQ. The CDR3 covers 14 residues. V was trimmed by 4 bases and J by 0 bases, leaving 11 bases between them. The DNA of the CDR3 is TGCGCCAGCAGCCAACAGGAGAGCTCCTACGAGCAGTACTTC. Its protein product is CASSQQESSYEQYF.

This clonotype occurred a few times. This chain connects TRBV20-1 to TRBJ2-1; TRBD2 agrees at 9 bases. The CDR3 covers 15 residues. In germline, CDR1 is DFQATT, CDR2 SNEGSKA (reference sequence). V lost 1 base, J lost 2 bases, and 3 bases stayed unmatched. The CDR3 sequence: CSARVGGRAYNEQFF. The CDR3, as DNA: TGCAGTGCTAGAGTGGGCGGGAGGGCCTACAATGAGCAGTTCTTC.

The V call is TRBV6-1, the J call TRBJ1-1; D gene unclear. The CDR3 is 14 residues long. V was trimmed by 6 bases and J by 6 bases, leaving 17 bases between them. Germline lookup yields CDR1 MNHNS and CDR2 SASEGT. The CDR3 region is CASRGRFGDAEAFF. For the CDR3, the DNA is TGTGCCAGCAGGGGGAGGTTCGGAGATGCTGAAGCTTTCTTT.

In its sample, this clonotype was seen a few times. The chain couples TRBV4-1 to TRBJ1-2; weak D call: TRBD1 (5 bases). CDR3 length: 15 residues. In germline, CDR1 is MGHRA, CDR2 YSYEKL. Between the trimmed V and J ends, which lost 0 bases and 4 bases, there was a span of 12 bases. The CDR3 spells CASSQERGIGYGYTF. The DNA for the CDR3 is TGCGCCAGCAGCCAAGAGCGGGGGATAGGCTATGGCTACACCTTC.

At least ten counts were recorded for this clonotype. The gene calls are TRBV6-2 or TRBV6-3 and TRBJ2-7; 9 nucleotides match TRBD2. V lost 8 bases, J lost 5 bases, and 10 bases stayed unmatched. Looked up from germline, CDR1 is MNHEY and CDR2 is SVGEGT. This CDR3 is built from 14 residues. In DNA form, the CDR3 reads TGTGCCAGCGGGGCGAGACTAGCGGCCCACGAGCAGTACTTC. Translation gives CASGARLAAHEQYF.

The chain employs TRBV28 and TRBJ2-7, with a tentative D call TRBD2 (6 bases). Trimming shortened V by 4 bases and J by 4 bases, and 20 bases separated the two germline ends. The CDR3 length is 16 residues. The germline CDR1 and CDR2 sequences are MDHEN and SYDVKM. The CDR3 sequence: CASSSRPGLKDYEQYF. CDR3 in DNA: TGTGCCAGCAGTTCACGCCCGGGACTCAAGGATTACGAGCAGTACTTC.

This clonotype was detected only once. This clone may be a read error of a much larger clone one base away. The chain carries TRBV12-3 or TRBV12-4 and TRBJ2-1; D remains ambiguous. The CDR3 is 13 residues long. This CDR3 is CASIPPSYSEQFF. CDR3 coding DNA: TGTGCCAGCATCCCCCCCTCCTACAGTGAGCAGTTCTTC.

This clonotype was observed at least ten times. The V gene is TRBV28, the J gene TRBJ2-5, with D hard to call. Germline V gene data show CDR1 as MDHEN and CDR2 as SYDVKM. The CDR3 has 17 amino acids. V gave up 3 bases and J gave up 0 bases, with 17 bases separating them. In DNA form, the CDR3 reads TGTGCCAGCAGTTTTGAAAACGGCAGGCGGTACCAAGAGACCCAGTACTTC. Translating gives CASSFENGRRYQETQYF.

This clonotype was found many times. The rearrangement joins TRBV20-1 to TRBJ1-1; possibly TRBD1 for D (5 bases). Trimming pared 3 bases from V and 8 bases from J, leaving 10 bases between. The germline gives CDR1 DFQATT, CDR2 SNEGSKA (reference sequence). The CDR3 is 11 amino acids. CDR3 sequence reads: CSARTGVEAFF. CDR3 nucleotide sequence: TGCAGTGCTAGGACGGGGGTCGAAGCTTTCTTT.

The rearrangement links TRBV27 to TRBJ2-7, with D perhaps TRBD1 or TRBD2 (5 bases each). CDR1 and CDR2 from the germline V gene are MNHEY and SMNVEV (reference sequence). CDR3 size: 14 residues. V was pared by 7 bases and J by 7 bases, with 20 bases between. CDR3 sequence reads: CASIPRDGIREQYF. The DNA of the CDR3 is TGTGCCAGCATCCCCCGGGACGGCATTCGGGAGCAGTACTTC.

The V call is TRBV5-1, the J call TRBJ2-3; D not resolved. Germline V gives CDR1 SGHRS, CDR2 YFSETQ. With 1 base removed from V and 11 bases from J, the gap between germline ends came to 14 bases. The CDR3 has 13 amino acids. The DNA for the CDR3 is TGCGCCAGCAGCTTGAGTTTTCACAGTGGGCAGTATTTT. This codes for CASSLSFHSGQYF.

This clonotype was counted only a few times. In DNA form, the CDR3 reads TGTGCCAGTAGTATCCGGGACAGGGCCTACGAGCAGTACTTC. It codes for CASSIRDRAYEQYF. This chain uses TRBV19 with TRBJ2-7, with 9 bases lining up with TRBD1. This CDR3 has 14 residues. The germline CDR1 and CDR2 sequences are LNHDA and SQIVND (reference sequence). J lost 2 bases, V lost 3 bases, and 2 bases had no gene match.